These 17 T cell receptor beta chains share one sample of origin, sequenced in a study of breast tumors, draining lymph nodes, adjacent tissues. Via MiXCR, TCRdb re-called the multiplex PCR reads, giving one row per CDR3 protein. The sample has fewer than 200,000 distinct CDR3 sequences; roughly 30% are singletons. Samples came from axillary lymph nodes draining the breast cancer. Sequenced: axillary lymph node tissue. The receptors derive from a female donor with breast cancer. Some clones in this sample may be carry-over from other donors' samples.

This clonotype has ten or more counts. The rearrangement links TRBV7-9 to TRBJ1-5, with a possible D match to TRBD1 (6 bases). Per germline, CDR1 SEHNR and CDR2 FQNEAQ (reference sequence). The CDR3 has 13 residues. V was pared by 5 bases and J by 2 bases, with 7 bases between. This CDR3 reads CASSPGGNQPQHF. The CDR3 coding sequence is TGTGCCAGCAGCCCAGGGGGCAATCAGCCCCAGCATTTT.

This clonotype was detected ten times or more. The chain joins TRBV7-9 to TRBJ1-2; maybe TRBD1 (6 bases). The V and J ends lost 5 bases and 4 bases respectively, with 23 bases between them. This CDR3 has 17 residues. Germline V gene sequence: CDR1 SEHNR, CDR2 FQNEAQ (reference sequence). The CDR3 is CASSIRATGHPSYGYTF. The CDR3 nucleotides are TGTGCCAGCAGCATAAGAGCCACGGGACACCCATCCTATGGCTACACCTTC.

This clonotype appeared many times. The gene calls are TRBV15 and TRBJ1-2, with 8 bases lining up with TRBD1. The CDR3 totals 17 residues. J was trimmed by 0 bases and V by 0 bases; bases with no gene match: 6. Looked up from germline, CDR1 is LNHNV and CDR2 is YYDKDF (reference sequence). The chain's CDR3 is CATSRDGQGAPNYGYTF. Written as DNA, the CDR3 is TGTGCCACCAGCAGAGATGGACAGGGAGCCCCTAACTATGGCTACACCTTC.

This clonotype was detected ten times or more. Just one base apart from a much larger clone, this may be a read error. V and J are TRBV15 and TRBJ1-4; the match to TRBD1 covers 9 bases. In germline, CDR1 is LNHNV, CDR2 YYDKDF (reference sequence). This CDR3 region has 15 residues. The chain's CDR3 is CATSERTGDREKLSF. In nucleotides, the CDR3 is TGTGCCACCAGCGAACGGACAGGGGATAGAGAAAAACTGTCTTTT.

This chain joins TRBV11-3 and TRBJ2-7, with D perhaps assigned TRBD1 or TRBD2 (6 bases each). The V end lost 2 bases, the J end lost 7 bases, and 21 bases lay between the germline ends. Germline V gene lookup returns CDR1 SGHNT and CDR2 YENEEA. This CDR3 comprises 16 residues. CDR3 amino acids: CASSLWVGPGAREQYF. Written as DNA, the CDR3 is TGTGCCAGCAGCTTATGGGTAGGGCCGGGGGCCAGGGAGCAGTACTTC. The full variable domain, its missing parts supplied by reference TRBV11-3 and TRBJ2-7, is EAGVVQSPRYKIIEKKQPVAFWCNPISGHNTLYWYLQNLGQGPELLIRYENEEAVDDSQLPKDRFSAERLKGVDSTLKIQPAELGDSAVYLCASSLWVGPGAREQYFGPGTRLTVT.

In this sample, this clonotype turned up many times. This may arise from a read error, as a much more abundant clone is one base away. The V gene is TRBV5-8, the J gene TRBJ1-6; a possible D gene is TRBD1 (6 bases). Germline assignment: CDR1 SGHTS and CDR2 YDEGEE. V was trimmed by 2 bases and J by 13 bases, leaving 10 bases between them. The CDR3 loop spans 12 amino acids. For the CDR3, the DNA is TGTGCCAGCAGCTTCAGGGGAGCTCCCCTCCACTTT. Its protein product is CASSFRGAPLHF.

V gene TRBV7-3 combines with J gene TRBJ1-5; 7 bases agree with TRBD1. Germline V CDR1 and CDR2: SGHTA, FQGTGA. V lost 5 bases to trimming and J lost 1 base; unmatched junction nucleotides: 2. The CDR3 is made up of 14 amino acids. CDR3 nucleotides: TGTGCCAGCAGCATACAGGGGAGCAATCAGCCCCAGCATTTT. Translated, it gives CASSIQGSNQPQHF. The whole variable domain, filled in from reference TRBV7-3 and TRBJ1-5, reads GAGVSQTPSNKVTEKGKYVELRCDPISGHTALYWYRQSLGQGPEFLIYFQGTGAADDSGLPNDRFFAVRPEGSVSTLKIQRTERGDSAVYLCASSIQGSNQPQHFGDGTRLSIL.

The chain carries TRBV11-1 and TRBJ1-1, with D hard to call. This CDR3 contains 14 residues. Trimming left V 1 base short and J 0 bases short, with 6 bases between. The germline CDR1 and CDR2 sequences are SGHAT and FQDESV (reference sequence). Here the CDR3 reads CASSLDRVNTEAFF. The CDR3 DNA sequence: TGTGCCAGCAGCTTAGACCGGGTGAACACTGAAGCTTTCTTT.

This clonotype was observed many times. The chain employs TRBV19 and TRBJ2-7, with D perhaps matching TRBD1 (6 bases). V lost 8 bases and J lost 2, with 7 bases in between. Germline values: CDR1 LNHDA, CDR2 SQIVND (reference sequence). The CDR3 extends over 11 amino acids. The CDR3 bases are TGTGCCAGTGGGACAACCTACGAGCAGTACTTC. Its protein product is CASGTTYEQYF.

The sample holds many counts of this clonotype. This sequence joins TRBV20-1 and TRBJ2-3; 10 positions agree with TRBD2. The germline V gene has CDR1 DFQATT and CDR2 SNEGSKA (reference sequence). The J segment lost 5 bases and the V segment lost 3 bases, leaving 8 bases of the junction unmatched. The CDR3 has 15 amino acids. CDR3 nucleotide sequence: TGCAGTGCTAGTTGGGCTAGCGGGAGAATAGATACGCAGTATTTT. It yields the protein CSASWASGRIDTQYF.

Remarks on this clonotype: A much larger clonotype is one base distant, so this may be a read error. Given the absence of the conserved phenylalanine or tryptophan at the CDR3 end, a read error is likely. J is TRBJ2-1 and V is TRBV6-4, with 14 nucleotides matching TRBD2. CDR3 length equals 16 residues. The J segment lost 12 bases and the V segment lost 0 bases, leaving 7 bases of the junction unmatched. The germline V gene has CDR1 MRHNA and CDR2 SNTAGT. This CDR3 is CASSDSGLAGGTRQFS. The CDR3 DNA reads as TGTGCCAGCAGTGACTCAGGACTAGCGGGGGGTACGAGGCAGTTCTCC.

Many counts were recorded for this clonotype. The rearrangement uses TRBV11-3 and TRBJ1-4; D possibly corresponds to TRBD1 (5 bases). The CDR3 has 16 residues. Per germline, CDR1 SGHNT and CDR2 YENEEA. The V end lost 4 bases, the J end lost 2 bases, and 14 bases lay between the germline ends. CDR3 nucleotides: TGTGCCAGCAGCTCGGGGACTCTGGCGACTAATGAAAAACTGTTTTTT. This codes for CASSSGTLATNEKLFF.

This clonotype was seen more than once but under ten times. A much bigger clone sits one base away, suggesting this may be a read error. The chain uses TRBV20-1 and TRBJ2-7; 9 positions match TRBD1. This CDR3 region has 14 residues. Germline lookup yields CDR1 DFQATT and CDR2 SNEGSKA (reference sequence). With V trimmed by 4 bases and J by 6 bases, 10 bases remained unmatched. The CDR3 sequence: CSAIEQGARTEQYF. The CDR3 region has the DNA TGCAGTGCTATAGAACAGGGGGCTCGGACCGAGCAGTACTTC.

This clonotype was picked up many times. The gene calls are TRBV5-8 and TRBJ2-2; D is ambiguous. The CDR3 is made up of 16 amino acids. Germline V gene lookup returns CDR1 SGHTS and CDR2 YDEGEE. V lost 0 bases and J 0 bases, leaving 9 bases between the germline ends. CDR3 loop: CASSLVRGANTGELFF. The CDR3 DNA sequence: TGTGCCAGCAGCTTGGTCCGTGGGGCGAACACCGGGGAGCTGTTTTTT.

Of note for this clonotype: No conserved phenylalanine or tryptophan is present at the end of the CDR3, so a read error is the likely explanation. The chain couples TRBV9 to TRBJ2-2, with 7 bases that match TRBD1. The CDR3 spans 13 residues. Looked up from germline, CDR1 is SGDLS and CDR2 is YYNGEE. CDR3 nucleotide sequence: TGTGCCAGCAGCGCGACAGGGACCGGGAAGCTGTTTTCT. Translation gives CASSATGTGKLFS.

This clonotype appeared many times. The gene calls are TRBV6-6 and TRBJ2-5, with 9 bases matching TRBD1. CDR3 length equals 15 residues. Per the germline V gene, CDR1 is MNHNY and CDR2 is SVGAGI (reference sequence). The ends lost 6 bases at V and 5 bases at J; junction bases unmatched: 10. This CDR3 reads CASSDGQGMRETQYF. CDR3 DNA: TGTGCCAGCAGCGATGGACAGGGGATGAGGGAGACCCAGTACTTC.

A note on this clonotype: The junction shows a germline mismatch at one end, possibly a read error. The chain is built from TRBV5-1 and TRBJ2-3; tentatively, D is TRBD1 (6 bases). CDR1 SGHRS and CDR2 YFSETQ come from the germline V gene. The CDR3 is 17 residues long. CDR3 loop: CASSLGWGRVSTDTQYF. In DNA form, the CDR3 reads TGCGCCAGCAGCTTGGGATGGGGGCGGGTTAGCACTGATACGCAGTATTTT.